The 18 T cell receptor beta chains in this list originate from one sample, sequenced in a study of blood T cell repertoires in COVID-19 (dated by TCRdb to about 2020). Libraries were made using the immunoSEQ multiplex PCR assay. In TCRdb, the immuneACCESS table is reduced to in-frame sequences with V and J assigned. These tables do not hold every clone; where another copy was compared, an unresolved V gene accounts for under half, and the others remain unexplained. Here the sample has about 380,000 clones; more than 75% occur a single time. Less than 1.5% of the sample belongs to the ten largest clones. The sequenced material came from PBMCs or T cells enriched from blood (not recorded which). The origin of the receptors is a woman aged 18-29 years who had recovered from COVID-19.

The chain uses TRBV10-3 and TRBJ2-5, with TRBD1 as a possible D gene (5 bases). The CDR3 totals 15 residues. V was shortened by 4 bases and J by 5 bases, with 17 bases between the two germline ends. CDR1 and CDR2 (germline): ENHRY, SYGVKD. The CDR3 DNA is TGTGCCATCAGTGGGGTGGACACTTACCGGGAGACCCAGTACTTC. It is translated as CAISGVDTYRETQYF.

This CDR3 is CAWSHPTRFGEQYF. The CDR3 nucleotides read TGTGCCTGGAGCCATCCGACAAGGTTCGGCGAGCAGTACTTC. The V gene is TRBV30, the J gene TRBJ2-7; no firm D call. The V end was cut by 3 bases, the J end by 6 bases, with 18 bases between. Germline CDR1 and CDR2: GTSNPN and SVGIG (reference sequence). This CDR3 is built from 14 residues.

The V and J genes are TRBV6-4 and TRBJ1-1; 10 nucleotides line up with TRBD1. The junction had 7 bases not matched to a gene; V was cut back by 6 bases and J by 3 bases. The CDR3 runs to 15 residues. CDR1 MRHNA and CDR2 SNTAGT come from the germline V gene. CDR3 in DNA: TGTGCCAGCAGCGGGACAGGGGCTCAGGACACTGAAGCTTTCTTT. It is translated as CASSGTGAQDTEAFF.

As for this clone: The sample carries other DNA sequences with the same CDR3. The rearrangement uses TRBV27 and TRBJ1-2, with D possibly being TRBD1 (5 bases). Per the germline V gene, CDR1 is MNHEY and CDR2 is SMNVEV (reference sequence). There are 14 residues in the CDR3. The V gene lost 0 bases and the J gene lost 4 bases, with 9 bases spanning the gap. The CDR3 DNA follows: TGTGCCAGCAGTTTATCGGCCGGGGGCTATGGCTACACCTTC. Protein: CASSLSAGGYGYTF.

A note on this clone: Additional DNA sequences in this sample encode the identical CDR3. The chain carries TRBV30 and TRBJ1-3; the D gene is possibly TRBD1 (5 bases). CDR1 is GTSNPN and CDR2 is SVGIG in the germline V gene (reference sequence). The CDR3 runs 13 residues. Between the trimmed V and J ends, which lost 1 base and 2 bases, there was a span of 6 bases. The CDR3 region has the DNA TGTGCCTGGAGTGGGGGGGCTGGAAACACCATATATTTT. Translated, it gives CAWSGGAGNTIYF.

In this sample, this clone turned up a few times. The V call is TRBV19, the J call TRBJ2-1; no clear D gene. V lost 3 bases, J lost 5 bases, and 11 bases lay in between. Germline-derived CDR1 and CDR2 are LNHDA and SQIVND (reference sequence). This CDR3 is 14 amino acids long. The CDR3 DNA reads TGTGCCAGTAGTATTGGAGACTTAAACAATGAGCAGTTCTTC. Protein product: CASSIGDLNNEQFF.

The V and J genes are TRBV12-5 and TRBJ2-3; possible D gene TRBD2, 5 bases. The germline V gene has CDR1 LGHNT and CDR2 FRNRAP. The CDR3 runs to 13 residues. Deletions cut 10 bases from V and 3 bases from J, with 14 bases between. CDR3 amino acids: CATRSGGTDTQYF. Here the CDR3 DNA reads TGTGCTACTCGGTCAGGAGGAACAGATACGCAGTATTTT.

This chain uses TRBV19 with TRBJ2-3; maybe TRBD1 (6 bases). The V and J ends lost 3 bases and 4 bases respectively, with 14 bases between them. This CDR3 is built from 15 residues. CDR1 and CDR2 from the germline V gene are LNHDA and SQIVND (reference sequence). The CDR3 protein is CASSMLQGSADTQYF. The CDR3 DNA sequence: TGTGCCAGTAGTATGCTACAGGGTTCCGCAGATACGCAGTATTTT. The entire variable domain, with the rest obtained from reference TRBV19 and TRBJ2-3, is as follows: DGGITQSPKYLFRKEGQNVTLSCEQNLNHDAMYWYRQDPGQGLRLIYYSQIVNDFQKGDIAEGYSVSREKKESFPLTVTSAQKNPTAFYLCASSMLQGSADTQYFGPGTRLTVL.

The chain recombines TRBV11-2 with TRBJ1-1; D is uncertain. Germline V lookup: CDR1 SGHAT, CDR2 FQNNGV. This CDR3 is built from 14 residues. V was shortened by 3 bases and J by 4 bases, with 12 bases between the two germline ends. The CDR3 is CASSFGPTGTEAFF. The CDR3 DNA sequence: TGTGCCAGCAGCTTTGGTCCAACGGGCACTGAAGCTTTCTTT.

As regards this clone: The junction and the germline gene differ at one end; a read error may be behind it. The identical CDR3 is also encoded by other nucleotide sequences in the sample. The chain has TRBV30 and TRBJ2-7; D perhaps matches TRBD2 (6 bases). The CDR3 runs to 12 residues. The germline V gene has CDR1 GTSNPN and CDR2 SVGIG (reference sequence). The CDR3 nucleotides are TGTGCCTGGAGCAGGGACTCCTATGAGCAGTACTTC. It codes for CAWSRDSYEQYF.

The count of this clone is one. The chain recombines TRBV5-1 with TRBJ1-1; TRBD1 aligns across 7 bases. The CDR3 loop spans 13 amino acids. V gave up 1 base and J gave up 7 bases; unmatched junction bases: 4. Germline CDR1 is SGHRS and CDR2 is YFSETQ. The DNA of the CDR3 is TGCGCCAGCAGCTTGACAGGGGACTTTGAAGCTTTCTTT. Amino acid sequence: CASSLTGDFEAFF.

The CDR3 DNA follows: TGTGCCAGCTCACTTTGGGCAGGGGTGGATCAGCCCCAGCATTTT. Translating gives CASSLWAGVDQPQHF. This chain links TRBV18 with TRBJ1-5, with D perhaps TRBD1 (6 bases). The CDR3 is 15 residues long. Trimming cost V 4 bases and J 5 bases, with 15 bases left between them. CDR1 and CDR2 (germline): KGHSH, LQKENI. The full variable domain, with the rest looked up from reference TRBV18 and TRBJ1-5, is NAGVMQNPRHLVRRRGQEARLRCSPMKGHSHVYWYRQLPEEGLKFMVYLQKENIIDESGMPKERFSAEFPKEGPSILRIQQVVRGDSAAYFCASSLWAGVDQPQHFGDGTRLSIL.

The chain uses TRBV11-3 and TRBJ2-3, with 8 bases identical to TRBD2. The CDR3 covers 13 residues. Germline CDR1 reads SGHNT; CDR2 reads YENEEA. Trimming at V came to 0 bases and at J to 9 bases, leaving 2 bases not matched to a gene. For the CDR3, the DNA is TGTGCCAGCAGCTTAGAGGGACTAGGGACGCAGTATTTT. This gives the protein CASSLEGLGTQYF.

The DNA for the CDR3 is TGTGCCAGTAGTAACCCGGGGGGGTCTACAGTGAATGAGCAGTTCTTC. Its translation: CASSNPGGSTVNEQFF. This sequence joins TRBV19 and TRBJ2-1, with 8 bases that match TRBD2. Per the germline V gene, CDR1 is LNHDA and CDR2 is SQIVND (reference sequence). The CDR3 contains 16 residues. Trimming removed 4 bases from V and 7 bases from J; junction bases left unmatched: 12. The variable domain in full, with the rest retrieved from reference TRBV19 and TRBJ2-1, is DGGITQSPKYLFRKEGQNVTLSCEQNLNHDAMYWYRQDPGQGLRLIYYSQIVNDFQKGDIAEGYSVSREKKESFPLTVTSAQKNPTAFYLCASSNPGGSTVNEQFFGPGTRLTVL.

The chain carries TRBV9 and TRBJ2-1; TRBD2 is a possible D gene (7 bases). This CDR3 has 16 amino acids. Germline values: CDR1 SGDLS, CDR2 YYNGEE. V shed 0 bases and J shed 2 bases, with 12 bases lying between them. The CDR3 bases are TGTGCCAGCAGCGTAGATGGGGGGGCCACCTACAATGAGCAGTTCTTC. Translated: CASSVDGGATYNEQFF. Combining the CDR3 with reference TRBV9 and TRBJ2-1 gives the whole variable domain DSGVTQTPKHLITATGQRVTLRCSPRSGDLSVYWYQQSLDQGLQFLIQYYNGEERAKGNILERFSAQQFPDLHSELNLSSLELGDSALYFCASSVDGGATYNEQFFGPGTRLTVL.

The rearrangement joins TRBV5-1 to TRBJ2-5; a weak D match, TRBD1 (6 bases). The ends were cut back, 0 bases at V and 1 base at J, with 13 bases in the middle. In germline, CDR1 is SGHRS, CDR2 YFSETQ. The CDR3 runs to 16 residues. The CDR3 DNA reads as TGCGCCAGCAGCTTGGCTACAGGGCGGATCCAAGAGACCCAGTACTTC. Translation gives CASSLATGRIQETQYF.

The V gene is TRBV10-3, the J gene TRBJ2-3; 8 bases agree with TRBD2. Germline-derived CDR1 and CDR2 are ENHRY and SYGVKD. The CDR3 has 15 amino acids. J gave up 0 bases and V 5 bases, and 4 bases lay outside the gene matches. Written as DNA, the CDR3 is TGTGCCATCAGTTTAGCGGGGCTTAGCACAGATACGCAGTATTTT. This translates into CAISLAGLSTDTQYF.

V usage is TRBV15 and J usage is TRBJ2-1, with D tentatively TRBD1 (6 bases). V gave up 6 bases and J gave up 8 bases, with 11 bases separating them. The CDR3 totals 12 residues. The V gene's germline CDR1 is LNHNV and CDR2 YYDKDF (reference sequence). The CDR3 sequence is CATRDSGDEQFF. The CDR3 DNA reads TGTGCCACCAGAGACTCAGGGGATGAGCAGTTCTTC.